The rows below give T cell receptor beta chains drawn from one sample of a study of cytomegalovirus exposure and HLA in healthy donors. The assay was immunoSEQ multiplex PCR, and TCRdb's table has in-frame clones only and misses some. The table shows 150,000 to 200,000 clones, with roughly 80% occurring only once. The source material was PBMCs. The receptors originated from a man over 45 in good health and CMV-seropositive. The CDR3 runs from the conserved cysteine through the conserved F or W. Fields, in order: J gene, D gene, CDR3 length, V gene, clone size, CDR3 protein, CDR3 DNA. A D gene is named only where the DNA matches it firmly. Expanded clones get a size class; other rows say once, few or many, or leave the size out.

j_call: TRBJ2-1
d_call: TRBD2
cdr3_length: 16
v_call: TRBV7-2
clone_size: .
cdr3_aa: CASIFDSGGAVNEQFF
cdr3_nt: TGTGCCAGCATCTTTGATAGCGGGGGGGCCGTCAATGAGCAGTTCTTC

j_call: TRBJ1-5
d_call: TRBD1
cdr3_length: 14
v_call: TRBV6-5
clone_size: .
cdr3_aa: CASSQTGEGQPQHF
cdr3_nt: TGTGCCAGCAGCCAGACAGGGGAAGGTCAGCCCCAGCATTTT

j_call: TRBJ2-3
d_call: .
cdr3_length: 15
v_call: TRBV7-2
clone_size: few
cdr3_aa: CASSLTGGAGDTQYF
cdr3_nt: TGTGCCAGCAGCTTAACTGGGGGGGCCGGAGATACGCAGTATTTT

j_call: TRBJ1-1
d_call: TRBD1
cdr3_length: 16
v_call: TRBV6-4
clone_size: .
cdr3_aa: CASPKQGVVANTEAFF
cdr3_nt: TGTGCCAGCCCTAAACAGGGGGTTGTTGCAAACACTGAAGCTTTCTTT

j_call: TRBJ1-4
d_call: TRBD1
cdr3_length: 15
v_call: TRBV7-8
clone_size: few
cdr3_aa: CASSSQGAWNEKLFF
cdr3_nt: TGTGCCAGCAGCTCACAGGGGGCTTGGAATGAAAAACTGTTTTTT

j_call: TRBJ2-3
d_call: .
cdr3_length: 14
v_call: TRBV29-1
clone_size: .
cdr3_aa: CSVEQGAFGDTQYF
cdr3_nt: TGCAGCGTTGAACAGGGTGCGTTCGGAGATACGCAGTATTTT

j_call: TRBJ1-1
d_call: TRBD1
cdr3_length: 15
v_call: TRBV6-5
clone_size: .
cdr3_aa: CASRRSTGLKSEAFF
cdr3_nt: TGTGCCAGCAGACGCTCGACAGGGTTGAAGTCTGAAGCTTTCTTT

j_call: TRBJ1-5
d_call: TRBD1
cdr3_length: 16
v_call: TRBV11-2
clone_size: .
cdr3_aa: CASSFFGTGVNQPQHF
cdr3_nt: TGTGCCAGCAGCTTTTTCGGGACAGGAGTCAATCAGCCCCAGCATTTT

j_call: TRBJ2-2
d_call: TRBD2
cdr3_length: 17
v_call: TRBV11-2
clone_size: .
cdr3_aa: CASSLDSFGTSTGELFF
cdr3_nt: TGTGCCAGCAGCTTAGATTCGTTCGGGACTAGTACCGGGGAGCTGTTTTTT

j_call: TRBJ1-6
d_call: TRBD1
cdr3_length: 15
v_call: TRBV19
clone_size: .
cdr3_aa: CASSRGTGNNSPLHF
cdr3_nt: TGTGCCAGTAGTAGGGGGACAGGGAATAATTCACCCCTCCACTTT

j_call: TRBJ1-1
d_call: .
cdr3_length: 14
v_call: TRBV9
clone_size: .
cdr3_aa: CASSAGDLDTEAFF
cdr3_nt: TGTGCCAGCAGCGCGGGAGATCTAGACACTGAAGCTTTCTTT

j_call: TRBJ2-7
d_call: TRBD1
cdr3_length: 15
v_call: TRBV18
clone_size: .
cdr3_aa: CASSQGQGPSYEQYF
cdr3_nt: TGTGCCAGCTCACAGGGACAGGGGCCCTCCTACGAGCAGTACTTC

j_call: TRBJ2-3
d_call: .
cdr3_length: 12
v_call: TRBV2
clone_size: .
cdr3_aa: CASNLLGDTQYF
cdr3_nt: TGTGCCAGCAACCTACTAGGAGATACGCAGTATTTT

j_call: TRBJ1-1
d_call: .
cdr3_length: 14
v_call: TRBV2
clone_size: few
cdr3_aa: CASSAGLLNTEAFF
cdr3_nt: TGTGCCAGCAGTGCTGGGCTCCTGAACACTGAAGCTTTCTTT

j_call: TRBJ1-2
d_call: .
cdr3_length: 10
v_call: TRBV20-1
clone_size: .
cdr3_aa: CSARTDGYTF
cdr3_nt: TGCAGTGCTAGAACAGATGGCTACACCTTC

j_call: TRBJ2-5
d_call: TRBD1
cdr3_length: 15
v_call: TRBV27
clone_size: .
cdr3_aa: CASSSEGTGGASQYF
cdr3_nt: TGTGCCAGCAGTTCTGAGGGGACAGGGGGCGCCTCCCAGTACTTC

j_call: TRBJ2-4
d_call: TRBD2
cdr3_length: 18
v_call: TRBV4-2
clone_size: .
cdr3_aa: CASSQDSSGGVGKNIQYF
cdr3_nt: TGTGCCAGCAGCCAAGATTCGAGCGGGGGGGTTGGCAAAAACATTCAGTACTTC

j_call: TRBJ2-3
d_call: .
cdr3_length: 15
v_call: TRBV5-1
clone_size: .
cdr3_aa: CASSGGGFGTDTQYF
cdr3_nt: TGCGCCAGCAGCGGGGGAGGATTCGGCACAGATACGCAGTATTTT

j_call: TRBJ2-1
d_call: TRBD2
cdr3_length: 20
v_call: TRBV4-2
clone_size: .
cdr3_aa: CASSQVGRGGLERLYNEQFF
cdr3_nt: TGTGCCAGCAGCCAAGTTGGGCGGGGGGGCCTGGAGCGGCTCTACAATGAGCAGTTCTTC

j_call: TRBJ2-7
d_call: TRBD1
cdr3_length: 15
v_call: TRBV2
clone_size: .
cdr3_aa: CASSTDRGRSYEQYF
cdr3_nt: TGTGCCAGCAGCACCGACAGGGGACGATCCTACGAGCAGTACTTC

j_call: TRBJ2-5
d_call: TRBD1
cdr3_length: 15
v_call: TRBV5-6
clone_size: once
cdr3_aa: CASTGTGSGEETQYF
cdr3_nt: TGTGCCAGCACCGGGACAGGGTCGGGTGAAGAGACCCAGTACTTC

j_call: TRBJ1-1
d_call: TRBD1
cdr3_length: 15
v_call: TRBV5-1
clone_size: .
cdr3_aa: CASRTGVVVNTEAFF
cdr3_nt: TGCGCCAGCAGGACAGGGGTGGTCGTGAACACTGAAGCTTTCTTT

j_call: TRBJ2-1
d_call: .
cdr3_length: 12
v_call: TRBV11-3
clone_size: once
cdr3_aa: CASSLTQSQQFF
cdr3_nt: TGTGCCAGCAGCTTAACGCAGTCTCAGCAGTTCTTC

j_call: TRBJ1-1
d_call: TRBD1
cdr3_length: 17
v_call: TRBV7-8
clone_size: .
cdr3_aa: CASSLKRDRGLSTEAFF
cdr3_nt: TGTGCCAGCAGCTTAAAACGGGACAGGGGGCTGAGCACTGAAGCTTTCTTT

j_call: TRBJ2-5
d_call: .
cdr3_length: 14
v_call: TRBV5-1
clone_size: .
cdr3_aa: CASSLGGGGETQYF
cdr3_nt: TGCGCCAGCAGCCTGGGGGGGGGCGGAGAGACCCAGTACTTC

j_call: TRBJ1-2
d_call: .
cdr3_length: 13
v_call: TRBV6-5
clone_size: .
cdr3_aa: CASSYNPRLGNTF
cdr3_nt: TGTGCCAGCAGTTACAACCCCAGGCTCGGAAACACCTTC

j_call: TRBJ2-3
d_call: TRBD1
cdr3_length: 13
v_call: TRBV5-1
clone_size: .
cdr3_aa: CASRQGVDDTQYF
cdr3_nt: TGCGCCAGCAGACAGGGGGTTGACGATACGCAGTATTTT

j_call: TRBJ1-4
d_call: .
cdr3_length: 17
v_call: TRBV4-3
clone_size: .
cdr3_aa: CASSQDVTGTTNEKLFF
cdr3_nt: TGCGCCAGCAGCCAAGATGTCACAGGGACAACTAATGAAAAACTGTTTTTT

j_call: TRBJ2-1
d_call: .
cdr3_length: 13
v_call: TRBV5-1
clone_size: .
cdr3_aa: CASSLRDSNEQFF
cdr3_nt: TGCGCCAGCAGCCTACGGGACTCCAATGAGCAGTTCTTC

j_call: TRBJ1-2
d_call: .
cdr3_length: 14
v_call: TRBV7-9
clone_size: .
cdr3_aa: CASSLGGVDYGYTF
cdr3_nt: TGTGCCAGCAGCTTAGGGGGGGTTGACTATGGCTACACCTTC

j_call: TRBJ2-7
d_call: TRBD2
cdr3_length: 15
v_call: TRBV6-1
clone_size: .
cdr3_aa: CASRRILSGEYEQYF
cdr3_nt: TGTGCCAGCAGACGGATTCTTAGCGGGGAATACGAGCAGTACTTC

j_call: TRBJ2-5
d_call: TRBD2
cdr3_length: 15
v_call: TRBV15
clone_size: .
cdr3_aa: CATSRDPGGEETQYF
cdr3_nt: TGTGCCACCAGCAGAGATCCGGGGGGGGAAGAGACCCAGTACTTC

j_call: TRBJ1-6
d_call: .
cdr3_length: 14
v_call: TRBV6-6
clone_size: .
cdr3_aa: CASSFQGYNSPLHF
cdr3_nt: TGTGCCAGCAGTTTTCAGGGATATAATTCACCCCTCCACTTT

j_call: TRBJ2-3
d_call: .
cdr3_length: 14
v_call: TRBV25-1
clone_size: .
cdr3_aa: CASSRKGGTDTQYF
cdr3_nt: TGTGCCAGCAGTCGAAAGGGGGGCACAGATACGCAGTATTTT

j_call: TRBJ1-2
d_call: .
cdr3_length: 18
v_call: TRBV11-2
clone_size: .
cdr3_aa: CASSTHREKGLGNYGYTF
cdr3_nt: TGTGCCAGCAGCACCCACAGGGAAAAGGGTCTGGGTAACTATGGCTACACCTTC

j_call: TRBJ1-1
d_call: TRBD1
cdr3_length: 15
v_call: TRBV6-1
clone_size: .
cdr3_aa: CASSDVDRGNTEAFF
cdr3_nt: TGTGCCAGCAGTGATGTCGACAGGGGGAACACTGAAGCTTTCTTT